The present T cell receptor beta chain was sequenced within a study of T cell responses to AZD1222 COVID-19 vaccine (dated by TCRdb to 2020 to 2023). Background for the entire study: AZD1222 recipients given second doses at about 4 weeks or at about 12 weeks were pooled, since spike-specific TCR depth and breadth were not found to differ between the two schedules. A total of 233 trial participants underwent TCR sequencing, of whom about 200 had received two doses of AZD1222 and about 25 had received two doses of the MenACWY control vaccine. Trial participants were enrolled by age into 18-55, 56-69 and 70-plus year subgroups, with roughly 150, 30 and 60 TCR-sequenced participants respectively.

Sample time point, as interpreted from the label and publication: baseline before first vaccination. Vaccinee samples came from UK trials COV001 and COV002, including a single-blind randomized controlled phase 2/3 trial of AZD1222 (ChAdOx1 nCoV-19) in healthy adults. Trial participant PBMC samples were collected at day 0 and day 28 after the second dose for TCRbeta chain sequencing. Comment on this clone: What this receptor recognizes is not known. No much larger clonotype is one base removed from it; base qualities were not supplied.

In the germline V gene, CDR1 corresponds to SQVTM and CDR2 to ANQGSEA. The CDR3 spans 15 residues, from the cysteine through the phenylalanine. Of the read, only the CDR3 DNA is kept; its 45 bases are in frame from base 1. At the junction V is shortened by 5 bases and J by 8 bases, with 21 bases in between. The CDR3 regions of human TCRbeta chains were analyzed by immunosequencing. In the original analysis: Repertoire TCRs were checked for matches against a reference library of SARS-CoV-2-specific TCRs that had been generated using the MIRA antigen-specificity platform. Breadth was defined as the fraction of unique TCRs that were SARS-CoV-2-associated. Depth was defined as the fraction of total T cells that were SARS-CoV-2-associated. Using the MIRA data, every spike-specific TCR was mapped to the spike region that the TCR reacted to and assigned to either a CD4 or a CD8 class. Log10-transformed breadth and depth values were compared by one-way ANOVA with Sidak's multiple comparisons tests. Drawn from immuneACCESS, this table holds only the in-frame rearrangements with V and J called that TCRdb kept. Clones are partly lost; checked studies trace under half to an unresolved V gene and leave the rest unexplained. That table furnishes V, J and clone size, whereas the DNA furnished D and trimming. Present in this sample are roughly 140,000 clones, about 93% of which were seen just once. Of the sample, about 5.3% is held by the ten largest clones.

Findings and caveats that apply to the study as a whole: Because no day 14 peak-response samples were available, the repertoires could be characterized only after the peak T cell response. Reportedly, almost half of the unique spike-specific TCRs recognized epitopes lying outside the regions that are mutated in the B.1.351 and B.1.1.7 variants. Only six AZD1222 recipients were SARS-CoV-2 seropositive at baseline, limiting conclusions about previously exposed vaccinees. A significant rise in spike-specific TCR breadth and depth was observed after two AZD1222 doses relative to day 0 and relative to MenACWY recipients. Participants were mostly white British, with more females than males. The authors suggested clonal diversity may have been underestimated. In the small 56-69-year group, the increase in depth fell short of significance, most likely because of low power. The whole spike protein was spanned by vaccine-associated CD4 TCRs, and dominant responses were seen in regions 160-218 and 743-854.

The sample was peripheral blood, taken on day 0 of AZD1222 vaccination. The receptor chain draws on TRBV29-1 and TRBJ1-4, with the D gene uncertain. The clonotype comes from an adult in good health. The base sequence is TGCAGCGTTATCTCACCCCAGGACGGAGGGGAAAAACTGTTTTTT. This yields the protein CSVISPQDGGEKLFF.